This note documents a single TCR beta chain sequence. The data stem from a study of CD8 T cells in Susac syndrome. RNA in amounts of roughly 0.5 to 1 ug was reverse transcribed with random hexamers. TCRdb reanalysed the immunoSEQ multiplex PCR reads using MiXCR and keeps one entry per CDR3 protein. The data show some 200,000 distinct CDR3 sequences, approximately 94% seen once. The germline CDR1 and CDR2 sequences are SQVTM and ANQGSEA. The V and J ends lost 0 bases and 7 bases, in that order; junction bases with no gene match: 15. There are 16 residues in the CDR3. The sequence was collected from a human donor in good health. The chain joins TRBV29-1 to TRBJ2-7, with 7 bases aligning to TRBD2. Sequencing input: CD4+ T cells from PBMCs. The CDR3 nucleotides read TGCAGCGTTGAAGATCAATGGGCGGGAGCAACGGGGGAGCAGTACTTC. Protein sequence: CSVEDQWAGATGEQYF.